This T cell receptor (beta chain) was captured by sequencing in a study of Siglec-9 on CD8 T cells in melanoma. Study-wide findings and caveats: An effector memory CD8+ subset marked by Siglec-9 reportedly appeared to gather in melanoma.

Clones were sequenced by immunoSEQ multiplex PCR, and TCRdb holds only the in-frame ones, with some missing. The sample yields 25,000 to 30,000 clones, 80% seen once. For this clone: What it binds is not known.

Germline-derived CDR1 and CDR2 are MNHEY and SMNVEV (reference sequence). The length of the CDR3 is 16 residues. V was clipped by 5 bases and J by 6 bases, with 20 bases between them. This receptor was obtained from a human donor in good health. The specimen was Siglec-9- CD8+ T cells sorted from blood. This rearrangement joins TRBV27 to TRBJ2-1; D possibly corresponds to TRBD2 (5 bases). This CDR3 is CASSPQSLRASNEQFF. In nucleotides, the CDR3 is TGTGCCAGCAGTCCCCAGTCTTTGAGGGCCTCCAATGAGCAGTTCTTC.